This TCR beta chain was recovered during a study of OX40 agonist ivuxolimab in advanced cancers. Across the whole study: With ivuxolimab, an agonistic anti-OX40 (CD134) antibody, patients were treated. The dose-escalation group included hepatocellular carcinoma, melanoma, renal cell carcinoma and head and neck cancer. Partial response was recorded in three patients: one hepatocellular carcinoma and two cutaneous melanoma cases.

Per the germline V gene, CDR1 is SGHRS and CDR2 is YFSETQ. With 0 bases clipped from V and 2 bases from J, the junction kept 1 base outside the gene matches. The CDR3 contains 14 residues. Profiled with immunoSEQ multiplex PCR; TCRdb holds only in-frame clones, not every one. The table includes roughly 90,000 clones, roughly 93% detected once. This clone was counted a single time. What it recognizes is unknown. Other DNA sequences in the sample encode the same CDR3. Overall study results and limits: Averaging showed that CD8+ T cells had more expanded clones than CD4+ did.

The V call is TRBV5-1, the J call TRBJ2-5; TRBD1 agrees at 7 bases. The source was CD4+ or CD8+ T cells sorted from blood, collected in a trial of the OX40 agonist ivuxolimab. The sequence came from an adult with an advanced solid tumor such as melanoma, head and neck, liver or kidney cancer. CDR3 DNA: TGCGCCAGCAGCTTGGGACAGGGACAAGAGACCCAGTACTTC. The encoded protein is CASSLGQGQETQYF. Looking up the rest from reference TRBV5-1 and TRBJ2-5 gives the full variable domain: KAGVTQTPRYLIKTRGQQVTLSCSPISGHRSVSWYQQTPGQGLQFLFEYFSETQRNKGNFPGRFSGRQFSNSRSEMNVSTLELGDSALYLCASSLGQGQETQYFGPGTRLLVL.